This TCR beta chain was documented in a study of beta chain features in type 1 diabetes (dated by TCRdb to about 2018). In terms of the full investigation: No differences in mean age, gender distribution, total cell number or subset yield were found between patients and healthy donors. Regulatory and stem cell-like memory subsets were obtained from only 8 patients and about 8 healthy donors, while naive and central memory subsets were obtained from all 30 or so donors. The study compared TCRB repertoires of sorted circulating CD4+ T cell subsets between recently diagnosed type 1 diabetes patients and matched healthy donors. A total of 90 million to 120 million sorted cells were examined across all samples, and a strong correlation was observed between cell number per subset and RNA yield.

The germline ends are 23 bases apart after V is trimmed by 5 bases and J by 0 bases. There are 20 amino acids in the CDR3, from cysteine to phenylalanine inclusive. Only CDR3 DNA is held: 60 bases, read in frame from base 1. Reading the germline V gene gives CDR1 SGHVS and CDR2 FQNEAQ. From each donor, a single peripheral blood sample of around 120 mL on average was drawn into heparinised tubes. A BD FACSAria II and a panel including CD45RO, CCR7, CD25, CD127, CD95 and CD27 were used to sort naive, central memory, regulatory and stem cell-like memory CD4+ T cells. All sorted populations exceeded 95% purity. PBMCs were separated immediately by Lymphoprep density gradient centrifugation and were stained directly, without being cultured. Samples were stained and sorted in pairs, with one healthy donor and one patient per experiment, so that batch effects were minimized. Study-wide findings and limitations: Because the HLA sub-analyses included only small numbers of individuals, any influence of HLA type on TCRB rearrangement was left unresolved. Shorter templates might have been favored by PCR, but patient and control samples were amplified and corrected together, so both groups would have been affected equally by any skew. At VDJ recombination sites, patients with type 1 diabetes made fewer insertions and deleted more nucleotides, a pattern implying thymic rearrangement abnormalities. In all four CD4+ subsets, TCRB CDR3 length was moderately but significantly shorter in type 1 diabetes patients. Naive, central memory and regulatory TCRB repertoires appeared to be more alike among patients than among healthy donors. Because cDNA was sequenced instead of genomic DNA, highly expressing activated cells could be over-represented, though the groups showed no difference in activation or CD3 levels.

A note on this clone: The antigen it binds to is not known. Base-call qualities are not available, and no considerably larger clone is one nucleotide away.

The High Capacity cDNA Reverse Transcription Kit was used to reverse transcribe all of the isolated RNA, meaning that expressed TCRB transcripts were what got sequenced. Naive, central memory and regulatory T cell samples underwent deep immunoSEQ sequencing, averaging around 4 million total reads per sample. Sorted cells were lysed in RLT buffer, and RNA was extracted using DNase-treated RNeasy Micro or Mini kits according to cell number. To prevent cross-contamination, every cell subset was processed on its own, while patient and healthy donor samples were processed together. TCRB sequences were amplified from cDNA with the immunoSEQ multiplex PCR, producing 87-bp fragments spanning the CDR3 region. The amplicons were sequenced using the Illumina HiSeq platform. Per the original workflow: Synthetic template baselines were used to correct PCR bias computationally, reads within Hamming distance 2 were collapsed, and singletons that could not be merged were discarded. Reads were aligned to IMGT to assign V, D and J genes, CDR3 length, and insertions or deletions at six rearrangement sites. Within each subset, clonotype counts were normalized to sorted cell number, and only after that were true diversity and Gini coefficients computed with the tcR R package. Repertoire sharing was quantified using the overlap coefficient calculated on TCRB nucleotide sequences. TCRdb provides this immuneACCESS table in a form limited to in-frame rearrangements. Some clones are lacking; in checked studies, under half of them reflect an unresolved V gene, and why the rest are absent is not known. V and J calls plus clone size are reproduced from that table; the DNA served to infer D and trimming. The sample profile shows around 130,000 clones; about 17% of them were found once. The top ten hold roughly 2.5% of the sample.

Sequencing was performed on central memory CD4+ T cells from blood. The chain employs TRBV7-8 and TRBJ2-6; the best D guess is TRBD1, with 5 bases matching. This clonotype was obtained from a man aged 25-45 years with type 1 diabetes. In nucleotide form, the sequence is TGTGCCAGCAGCCGAACAAGGGCATACAGGATTAGCTCTGGGGCCAACGTCCTGACTTTC. This yields the protein CASSRTRAYRISSGANVLTF. Where the CDR3 stops, the reference TRBV7-8 and TRBJ2-6 genes take over; the full variable domain is GAGVSQSPRYKVAKRGQDVALRCDPISGHVSLFWYQQALGQGPEFLTYFQNEAQLDKSGLPSDRFFAERPEGSVSTLKIQRTQQEDSAVYLCASSRTRAYRISSGANVLTFGAGSRLTVL.